This T cell receptor beta chain appears in the sequencing data of a study of PD-1 blockade in classical Hodgkin lymphoma. Whole-study results and caveats: Complete responders started with a diversity level that resembled newly diagnosed patients at baseline.

For this clone: Its antigen remains unknown.

In every patient, relapse followed autologous stem cell transplantation, while exposure to brentuximab vedotin differed. Classification of best responses gave complete response, partial response or progressive disease. Libraries were prepared by immunoSEQ multiplex PCR; TCRdb keeps only in-frame clonotypes and omits some of them. The data contain about 86,000 clones, around 90% of them singletons. Trimming pared 5 bases from V and 8 bases from J, leaving 15 bases between. This CDR3 comprises 13 residues. Looked up from germline, CDR1 is LNHDA and CDR2 is SQIVND (reference sequence). This material consisted of peripheral blood mononuclear cells (PBMCs), taken at baseline. This receptor was identified in a human donor with classical Hodgkin lymphoma. This chain uses TRBV19 with TRBJ1-2; possibly TRBD1 for D (5 bases). The CDR3 DNA follows: TGTGCCAGTAGTCTAGGAGGGGTCTGGGGCTACACCTTC. Its translation is CASSLGGVWGYTF.